Below are 25 T cell receptor beta chains sequenced from a single sample in a study of T cell responses to AZD1222 COVID-19 vaccine. This table comes from immunoSEQ multiplex PCR, and its TCRdb copy is limited to in-frame clones, with some not included. The sample has 120,000 or so clones, over 75% seen once. The source was peripheral blood, collected on day 0 of AZD1222 vaccination. The source is an adult in good health.

The J gene is TRBJ2-7, the V gene TRBV6-2 or TRBV6-3, with D possibly being TRBD1 (6 bases). Trimming removed 6 bases from V and 1 base from J, with 16 bases in between. Germline values: CDR1 MNHEY, CDR2 SVGEGT. The CDR3 runs 15 residues. For the CDR3, the DNA is TGTGCCAGCAGCCGAGCTGGGCAGGGGTCCTACGAGCAGTACTTC. Amino acids: CASSRAGQGSYEQYF.

This rearrangement joins TRBV30 to TRBJ1-5; TRBD1 is a possible D gene (5 bases). The germline V gene encodes CDR1 GTSNPN and CDR2 SVGIG (reference sequence). The CDR3 is made up of 15 amino acids. Trimming pared 0 bases from V and 5 bases from J, leaving 14 bases between. This CDR3 reads CAWSVRGGQDQPQHF. The CDR3 DNA reads TGTGCCTGGAGTGTACGGGGGGGTCAGGATCAGCCCCAGCATTTT. The entire variable domain, with the rest obtained from reference TRBV30 and TRBJ1-5, is as follows: SQTIHQWPATLVQPVGSPLSLECTVEGTSNPNLYWYRQAAGRGLQLLFYSVGIGQISSEVPQNLSASRPQDRQFILSSKKLLLSDSGFYLCAWSVRGGQDQPQHFGDGTRLSIL.

This chain joins TRBV27 and TRBJ1-3, with D tentatively TRBD1 (6 bases). Trimming removed 5 bases at V and 4 bases at J, with 12 bases between. Germline V gene lookup returns CDR1 MNHEY and CDR2 SMNVEV (reference sequence). The CDR3 extends over 14 amino acids. The CDR3 bases are TGTGCCAGCAGTGTCTCAGGGGACGGAAACACCATATATTTT. Translating gives CASSVSGDGNTIYF.

The rearrangement joins TRBV6-2 or TRBV6-3 to TRBJ1-1; 9 nucleotides align to TRBD1. The trim removed 5 bases at V and 4 bases at J, leaving 8 bases unmatched. The CDR3 has 15 residues. Germline V gene data show CDR1 as MNHEY and CDR2 as SVGEGT. This CDR3 reads CASSGPGQGITEAFF. CDR3 sequence (DNA): TGTGCCAGCAGTGGGCCGGGACAGGGAATCACTGAAGCTTTCTTT.

The chain couples TRBV12-3 or TRBV12-4 to TRBJ1-2; maybe TRBD1 (5 bases). This CDR3 has 13 amino acids. V lost 1 base and J lost 8, with 11 bases in between. The CDR3 nucleotides are TGTGCCAGCAGTTTAGGGGGCCCGCAGGGCTACACCTTC. Residues: CASSLGGPQGYTF.

The CDR3 DNA reads TGTGCCAGCAGCTTAGCCCGGATTTCGCCCCAGCATTTT. Translated: CASSLARISPQHF. The chain couples TRBV11-2 to TRBJ1-5; D call uncertain. The germline V and J ends were trimmed by 1 base and 9 bases, with 10 bases remaining between them. CDR3 size: 13 residues. Germline V gene sequence: CDR1 SGHAT, CDR2 FQNNGV.

This chain links TRBV5-1 with TRBJ2-1; 9 bases agree with TRBD2. The CDR3 covers 17 residues. V was pared by 3 bases and J by 4 bases, with 11 bases of the junction left unmatched. The germline CDR1 and CDR2 sequences are SGHRS and YFSETQ. DNA of the CDR3: TGCGCCAGCAGCTCCCCCGAAGGTAGCGGGGGATACAATGAGCAGTTCTTC. It specifies CASSSPEGSGGYNEQFF. The full variable domain, with the rest looked up from reference TRBV5-1 and TRBJ2-1, is KAGVTQTPRYLIKTRGQQVTLSCSPISGHRSVSWYQQTPGQGLQFLFEYFSETQRNKGNFPGRFSGRQFSNSRSEMNVSTLELGDSALYLCASSSPEGSGGYNEQFFGPGTRLTVL.

This clone has only one observation. The chain is built from TRBV19 and TRBJ1-1, with 7 bases aligning to TRBD1. Germline V CDR1 and CDR2: LNHDA, SQIVND (reference sequence). The trim removed 6 bases at V and 1 base at J, leaving 8 bases unmatched. The CDR3 extends over 15 amino acids. The CDR3 sequence: CASRERTGTNTEAFF. CDR3 nucleotides: TGTGCCAGTAGAGAACGGACAGGAACGAACACTGAAGCTTTCTTT.

This chain uses TRBV28 with TRBJ2-7, with 7 bases identical to TRBD1. There are 13 residues in the CDR3. J gave up 12 bases and V 10 bases, and 18 bases lay outside the gene matches. Per germline, CDR1 MDHEN and CDR2 SYDVKM. CDR3 protein: CAIGTVTTLGRYF. The CDR3 DNA reads TGTGCCATCGGGACAGTAACGACCCTAGGACGGTACTTC.

The chain links TRBV5-1 to TRBJ2-5; either TRBD1 or TRBD2 may fit D (5 bases each). The CDR3 runs to 15 residues. The V and J ends lost 3 bases and 5 bases respectively, with 17 bases between them. Germline lookup yields CDR1 SGHRS and CDR2 YFSETQ. Written as DNA, the CDR3 is TGCGCCAGCAGCTCCGCCGGGACGAGTGCGGAGACCCAGTACTTC. Amino acid sequence: CASSSAGTSAETQYF.

CDR3 residues: CASCQRFGETQYF. In nucleotides, the CDR3 is TGTGCCAGCTGTCAACGGTTCGGAGAGACCCAGTACTTC. The J gene is TRBJ2-5, the V gene TRBV6-1; D not certain. V lost 8 bases to trimming and J lost 4 bases, with 14 bases between them. Germline-derived CDR1 and CDR2 are MNHNS and SASEGT. The CDR3 consists of 13 residues.

As concerns this clone: Its ends do not fully match the called genes, so a read error is possible. V is TRBV4-2 and J is TRBJ1-1, with a weak D call TRBD1 (5 bases). Germline loops: CDR1 LGHNA, CDR2 YNFKEQ. CDR3 length: 12 amino acids. The CDR3 bases are TGTGCCAGCAGCGAAGAGGGGACTGAAGCTTTCTTT. Its translation is CASSEEGTEAFF.

This chain uses TRBV6-5 with TRBJ1-2, with 7 bases aligning to TRBD1. From germline, CDR1 is MNHEY and CDR2 SVGAGI. The CDR3 runs to 13 residues. The V gene end was trimmed by 2 bases and the J gene end by 4 bases; junction bases not matched to a gene: 1. The CDR3 region has the DNA TGTGCCAGCAGTTACGGGACAGTCTATGGCTACACCTTC. Amino acid sequence: CASSYGTVYGYTF.

The rearrangement joins TRBV5-5 to TRBJ1-2; TRBD1 aligns across 10 bases. The CDR3 is made up of 18 amino acids. Looked up from germline, CDR1 is SGHKS and CDR2 is YYEKEE (reference sequence). Trimming took 0 bases from V and 4 from J; bases not matched to a gene: 12. The CDR3 reads CASSLVGTGVTPTYGYTF. CDR3 coding DNA: TGTGCCAGCAGCTTGGTAGGGACAGGGGTGACTCCGACCTATGGCTACACCTTC.

J is TRBJ1-4 and V is TRBV5-1; D uncertain. Germline loops: CDR1 SGHRS, CDR2 YFSETQ. CDR3 length: 14 residues. V gave up 0 bases and J gave up 2 bases, with 5 bases separating them. In DNA form, the CDR3 reads TGCGCCAGCAGCTTGGGGTATACTAATGAAAAACTGTTTTTT. Its translation: CASSLGYTNEKLFF.

The chain has TRBV7-9 and TRBJ2-1; no clear D. Deletions cut 4 bases from V and 4 bases from J, with 23 bases between. CDR3 length: 18 amino acids. CDR1 is SEHNR and CDR2 is FQNEAQ in the germline V gene (reference sequence). DNA of the CDR3: TGTGCCAGCAGCTCTCAGCCAGATTGGACCCTCAGATACAATGAGCAGTTCTTC. Translating gives CASSSQPDWTLRYNEQFF.

The V call is TRBV5-4, the J call TRBJ2-3; TRBD2 is a possible D gene (6 bases). Germline V CDR1 and CDR2: SGHNT, YYREEE (reference sequence). The CDR3 sequence is 15 residues long. The germline V and J ends were trimmed by 4 bases and 2 bases, with 14 bases remaining between them. CDR3 in amino acids: CASSPGRGTTDTQYF. CDR3 nucleotides: TGTGCCAGCAGCCCCGGACGGGGGACCACAGATACGCAGTATTTT.

The gene calls are TRBV19 and TRBJ2-7; tentatively, D is TRBD1 or TRBD2 (5 bases each). The CDR3 length is 14 residues. Germline loops: CDR1 LNHDA, CDR2 SQIVND (reference sequence). V lost 10 bases and J 3 bases, leaving 19 bases between the germline ends. The CDR3 DNA is TGTGCCACACACCCCCGGGACGGTGGCTACGAGCAGTACTTC. It encodes CATHPRDGGYEQYF.

This chain connects TRBV3-1 (or the pseudogene TRBV3-2) to TRBJ2-1; D is possibly TRBD1 (5 bases). Germline CDR1 LGHDT, CDR2 YNNKEL (reference sequence). The CDR3 runs 14 residues. Trimming removed 1 base from V and 4 bases from J, with 8 bases in between. The chain's CDR3 is CASSQGDRYNEQFF. CDR3 nucleotides: TGTGCCAGCAGCCAAGGAGACAGATACAATGAGCAGTTCTTC.

The J gene is TRBJ2-3, the V gene TRBV2; 10 nucleotides line up with TRBD2. Germline V gene data show CDR1 as SNHLY and CDR2 as FYNNEI. V dropped 6 bases and J dropped 4; count of bases not matched to a gene: 7. This CDR3 region has 15 residues. CDR3 bases: TGTGCCAGCAGCATTCTAGCGGGAGTGCCAGATACGCAGTATTTT. Protein sequence: CASSILAGVPDTQYF.

V usage is TRBV4-2 and J usage is TRBJ2-3; D remains unclear. V shed 3 bases and J shed 8 bases, with 9 bases lying between them. This CDR3 has 12 residues. Germline V CDR1 and CDR2: LGHNA, YNFKEQ. The chain's CDR3 is CASSHPPRTQYF. The CDR3 bases are TGTGCCAGCAGCCACCCCCCCCGTACGCAGTATTTT.

The rearrangement uses TRBV23-1 and TRBJ2-3, with 12 bases matching TRBD2. TRBV23-1 is placed among ORFs of uncertain function. CDR3 length: 20 amino acids. J lost 2 bases, V lost 0 bases, and 12 bases had no gene match. Here the CDR3 reads CASSQSIRARLAGDTDTQYF. In nucleotides, the CDR3 is TGCGCCAGCAGTCAATCGATCCGGGCGCGACTAGCGGGGGACACAGATACGCAGTATTTT.

This chain links TRBV7-9 with TRBJ1-2; 8 positions match TRBD1. V lost 3 bases to trimming and J lost 6 bases; unmatched junction nucleotides: 6. Germline V gene lookup returns CDR1 SEHNR and CDR2 FQNEAQ (reference sequence). The length of the CDR3 is 14 residues. The CDR3 nucleotides are TGTGCCAGCAGCTTCTTGACAGGGGCGGATGGCTACACCTTC. It codes for CASSFLTGADGYTF.

The rearrangement uses TRBV6-6 and TRBJ1-2; D possibly corresponds to TRBD1 (5 bases). From germline, CDR1 is MNHNY and CDR2 SVGAGI (reference sequence). Trimming pared 6 bases from V and 5 bases from J, leaving 13 bases between. This CDR3 has 13 residues. The CDR3 reads CASRPGGEYGYTF. The CDR3 DNA sequence: TGTGCCAGCAGACCCGGGGGAGAATATGGCTACACCTTC.

The chain's CDR3 is CASSPGTGYGYTF. The CDR3 coding sequence is TGTGCCAGTAGTCCTGGGACAGGCTATGGCTACACCTTC. The chain links TRBV19 to TRBJ1-2, with 8 bases identical to TRBD1. V shed 5 bases, J shed 4 bases, and the junction held 3 bases outside the gene matches. This CDR3 is built from 13 residues. CDR1 is LNHDA and CDR2 is SQIVND in the germline V gene (reference sequence).